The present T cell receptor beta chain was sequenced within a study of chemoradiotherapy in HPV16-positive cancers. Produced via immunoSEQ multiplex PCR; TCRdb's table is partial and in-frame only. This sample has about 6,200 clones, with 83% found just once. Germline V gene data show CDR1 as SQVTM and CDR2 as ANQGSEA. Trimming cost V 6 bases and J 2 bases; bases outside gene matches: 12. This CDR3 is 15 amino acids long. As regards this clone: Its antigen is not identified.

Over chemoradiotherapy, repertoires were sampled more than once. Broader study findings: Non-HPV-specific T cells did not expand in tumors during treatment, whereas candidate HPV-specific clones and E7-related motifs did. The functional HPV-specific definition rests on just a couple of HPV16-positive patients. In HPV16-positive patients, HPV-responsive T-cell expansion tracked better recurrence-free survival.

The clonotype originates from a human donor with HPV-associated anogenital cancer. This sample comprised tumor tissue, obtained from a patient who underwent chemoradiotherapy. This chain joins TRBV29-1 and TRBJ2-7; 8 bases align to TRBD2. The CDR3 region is CSVGGGRDPAYEQYF. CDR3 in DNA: TGCAGCGTCGGGGGGGGCAGGGACCCCGCCTACGAGCAGTACTTC.